This T cell receptor beta chain was obtained from a study of radiation and T cells in renal cell carcinoma (TCRdb year 2020). Regarding the research as a whole: The samples were drawn from a clinical trial, where primary renal cell carcinomas were treated with 15 Gy of stereotactic body radiation therapy and then removed by nephrectomy 4 weeks afterward. In total, fewer than 55 samples, comprising around 25 tumors and roughly 27 peripheral blood samples, were subjected to TCR beta sequencing. Across all 53 samples, 4 million or so unique CDR3 nucleotide sequences encoding around 2.8 million unique CDR3 amino acid sequences were identified.

Here is what the overall study found, with its caveats: Changes in the blood repertoire were not tracked past 4 weeks after treatment. Because pretreatment tumor biopsies were not available, the baseline intratumoral presence of clonotypes could not be determined. In blood, the top tumor clonotypes increased between baseline and 2 weeks post-radiation and then shrank by 4 weeks, which suggests that tumor-resident clones expanded only transiently. The single-armed trial design could not address effects of radiation dose or scheduling on the TCR repertoire.

Note on this clone: The clone's antigen remains unknown. Base qualities are not at hand, and no much larger clone is one base apart.

The intended sense of this specimen's time point label: baseline pretreatment blood. The intended sense of this specimen's treatment or condition label: 15 Gy SBRT to primary tumor, nephrectomy 4 weeks later. To track tumor-enriched clonotypes, serial peripheral blood was sampled from radiation-treated patients at baseline and at 2 weeks and 4 weeks after SBRT. All patients had renal cell carcinoma with clear cell pathology. Genomic DNA for TCR sequencing was prepared using the QIAamp DNA Blood Mini Kit (Qiagen). Only samples passing all quality control checks were included in the analyses. From cysteine to phenylalanine, the CDR3 is 16 amino acids long. The read is trimmed to its CDR3 DNA, 48 bases read in frame from base 1. TCR beta libraries were generated from genomic DNA with the immunoSEQ kit, following the manufacturer's recommendations. To prepare libraries, a first multiplex PCR with proprietary primers was run, followed by a second PCR that added unique barcodes, and a bead cleanup was done after each round. Each sample batch included a kit-provided positive control reaction and a negative control reaction. The final libraries were assessed on an Agilent 4200 TapeStation D1000 ScreenTape, pooled by volume, and quantified by qPCR. An Illumina NextSeq500 fitted with a MidOutput 150-cycle cartridge performed the sequencing, running 156 Read1 cycles and 15 Index1 cycles with the kit's custom primers. The pooled library was loaded at 0.8 to 1 pM, with an approximately 21% PhiX control spiked in. Per the authors' processing: The vendor-processed data were analyzed in R, and a clonotype was defined as all T cells that share the same CDR3 nucleotide sequence. In the clone abundance analyses, frequencies were normalized to the 10,000 most abundant clones in each sample. Before analysis, public T cell clones were removed, and these numbered fewer than six per sample on average. Tumor-enriched and baseline blood-enriched clonotypes were defined by at least a 32-fold difference in abundance between compartments. Clonotypes expanded or contracted between blood time points were identified with a beta-binomial differential abundance model. Similarity between tumor and blood repertoires was quantified using the Baroni-Urbani and Buser coefficient, and groups were compared with two-tailed Wilcoxon tests in R. This is the immuneACCESS table as TCRdb keeps it, with only in-frame sequences that have V and J called. A part of the clones is gone; compared with another copy, unresolved V genes explain less than half, and the rest is unexplained. V, J and clone size are taken as reported in that table, and D and trimming were inferred from the DNA itself. The sample table records about 130,000 clones; approximately 91% of these occur just once. The biggest ten clones account for around 12% of the sample.

The rearrangement joined TRBV21-1 to TRBJ2-2; TRBD1 was called by the table and not checked on the DNA. TRBV21-1 is marked as a pseudogene. Material: blood, obtained from a patient whose treatment included radiotherapy and nephrectomy. This clonotype originated in a woman in her forties or fifties with renal cell carcinoma. For the CDR3, the sequence is CASSKVETGGNGELFF. The sequenced DNA: TGTGCCAGCAGCAAAGTAGAGACAGGGGGCAACGGGGAGCTGTTTTTT.